Presented here are 19 T cell receptor beta chains from one specimen sequenced in a study of monozygotic twins with cystic fibrosis. Repertoires were generated with immunoSEQ multiplex PCR, while TCRdb's copy carries only in-frame clones and drops some. In the table there are about 20,000 clones, around 97% of which are singletons. The specimen was blood. All receptors come from a woman in her thirties with cystic fibrosis.

This chain connects TRBV30 to TRBJ1-6; 7 nucleotides match TRBD1. Germline V gene sequence: CDR1 GTSNPN, CDR2 SVGIG (reference sequence). The CDR3 consists of 15 residues. The V gene end was trimmed by 4 bases and the J gene end by 0 bases; junction bases not matched to a gene: 3. The CDR3 DNA sequence: TGTGCCTGGAATAGGGACAGCTCCTATAATTCACCCCTCCACTTT. Its protein product is CAWNRDSSYNSPLHF. Supplemented by reference TRBV30 and TRBJ1-6, the full variable domain reads SQTIHQWPATLVQPVGSPLSLECTVEGTSNPNLYWYRQAAGRGLQLLFYSVGIGQISSEVPQNLSASRPQDRQFILSSKKLLLSDSGFYLCAWNRDSSYNSPLHFGNGTRLTVT.

The gene calls are TRBV5-5 and TRBJ2-7; tentatively, D is TRBD2 (7 bases). Trimming pared 4 bases from V and 7 bases from J, leaving 15 bases between. The CDR3 covers 13 residues. The germline gives CDR1 SGHKS, CDR2 YYEKEE (reference sequence). The CDR3 region is CASSRRGAGEQYF. CDR3 DNA sequence: TGTGCCAGCAGCAGACGGGGGGCTGGAGAGCAGTACTTC.

This clone was observed once. The chain uses TRBV30 and TRBJ1-2, with 7 bases identical to TRBD1. The CDR3 sequence is 15 residues long. V shed 3 bases, J shed 2 bases, and the junction held 9 bases outside the gene matches. CDR1 is GTSNPN and CDR2 is SVGIG in the germline V gene (reference sequence). The CDR3 reads CAWSPQDRTNYGYTF. DNA of the CDR3: TGTGCCTGGAGCCCCCAGGACAGGACGAACTATGGCTACACCTTC.

This clone was seen a single time. The chain uses TRBV7-9 and TRBJ1-1; D uncertain. This CDR3 spans 14 amino acids. The germline V gene has CDR1 SEHNR and CDR2 FQNEAQ (reference sequence). With 3 bases removed from V and 2 bases from J, the gap between germline ends came to 10 bases. As DNA, the CDR3 is TGTGCCAGCAGCTTTATGTACAGCAACACTGAAGCTTTCTTT. Translating it yields CASSFMYSNTEAFF.

The chain uses TRBV15 and TRBJ1-5; D is ambiguous. The CDR3 contains 13 residues. V was pared by 1 base and J by 6 bases, with 7 bases between. CDR1 is LNHNV and CDR2 is YYDKDF in the germline V gene (reference sequence). This CDR3 is CATSRVGSQPQHF. CDR3 DNA: TGTGCCACCAGCAGAGTGGGGAGTCAGCCCCAGCATTTT.

The V call is TRBV4-2, the J call TRBJ2-5; 7 bases map to TRBD2. CDR1 LGHNA and CDR2 YNFKEQ come from the germline V gene. J was trimmed by 2 bases and V by 1 base; bases with no gene match: 4. The CDR3 is 15 amino acids. The CDR3, as DNA: TGTGCCAGCAGCCAAGCACGGGGGGATCAAGAGACCCAGTACTTC. Residues: CASSQARGDQETQYF.

The chain employs TRBV9 and TRBJ1-2; 10 bases agree with TRBD1. Germline CDR1 SGDLS, CDR2 YYNGEE. The ends lost 3 bases at V and 2 bases at J; junction bases unmatched: 4. The CDR3 has 15 amino acids. The CDR3 DNA reads as TGTGCCAGCAGCGGAGGGACAGGGGAGAACTATGGCTACACCTTC. Residues: CASSGGTGENYGYTF.

The chain couples TRBV5-4 to TRBJ1-1; D not certain. Per the germline V gene, CDR1 is SGHNT and CDR2 is YYREEE (reference sequence). The length of the CDR3 is 13 residues. V gave up 3 bases and J gave up 4 bases, with 10 bases separating them. For the CDR3, the DNA is TGTGCCAGCAGCTCCGCGCGGGGCACTGAAGCTTTCTTT. Protein: CASSSARGTEAFF.

The DNA of the CDR3 is TGCGCCAGCAGCCAAGCGGGACTAGCGGGGGGCGGGGAGCTGTTTTTT. This codes for CASSQAGLAGGGELFF. The V gene is TRBV4-1, the J gene TRBJ2-2, with 15 nucleotides matching TRBD2. The J segment lost 7 bases and the V segment lost 1 base, leaving 1 base of the junction unmatched. Germline values: CDR1 MGHRA, CDR2 YSYEKL. The CDR3 spans 16 residues.

This rearrangement joins TRBV5-1 to TRBJ1-3; unclear D gene. Germline V CDR1 and CDR2: SGHRS, YFSETQ. The CDR3 is 16 amino acids. The germline V and J ends were trimmed by 4 bases and 0 bases, with 14 bases remaining between them. The DNA of the CDR3 is TGCGCCAGCAGCCTGAGTGGCGCGTTCTCTGGAAACACCATATATTTT. Translating it yields CASSLSGAFSGNTIYF.

The rearrangement joins TRBV6-5 to TRBJ1-6; tentatively, D is TRBD1 (6 bases). In germline, CDR1 is MNHEY, CDR2 SVGAGI. The CDR3 consists of 14 residues. Trimming removed 2 bases from V and 9 bases from J, with 11 bases in between. The chain's CDR3 is CASSYRTVGSPLHF. CDR3 bases: TGTGCCAGCAGTTACAGGACAGTAGGTTCACCCCTCCACTTT.

The gene calls are TRBV25-1 and TRBJ2-2; D unclear. The CDR3 is 16 residues long. The V end lost 3 bases, the J end lost 0 bases, and 11 bases lay between the germline ends. Germline V gene data show CDR1 as MGHDK and CDR2 as SYGVNS. In nucleotides, the CDR3 is TGTGCCAGCAGTGATGATAAGCGCGCGAACACCGGGGAGCTGTTTTTT. Its protein product is CASSDDKRANTGELFF.

The chain employs TRBV28 and TRBJ1-5; no clear D. The germline V gene encodes CDR1 MDHEN and CDR2 SYDVKM. The CDR3 runs 12 residues. Trimming pared 6 bases from V and 4 bases from J, leaving 7 bases between. CDR3 coding DNA: TGTGCCAGCAGGCAGACGAATCAGCCCCAGCATTTT. It is translated as CASRQTNQPQHF.

The V gene is TRBV5-4, the J gene TRBJ1-5; D is uncertain. This CDR3 comprises 17 residues. The V and J ends lost 0 bases and 4 bases respectively, with 17 bases between them. Germline CDR1 SGHNT, CDR2 YYREEE (reference sequence). CDR3 residues: CASSLGGGSEVNQPQHF. DNA for the CDR3: TGTGCCAGCAGCTTGGGAGGTGGATCTGAGGTTAATCAGCCCCAGCATTTT. Together with reference TRBV5-4 and TRBJ1-5, the CDR3 gives the full variable domain: ETGVTQSPTHLIKTRGQQVTLRCSSQSGHNTVSWYQQALGQGPQFIFQYYREEENGRGNFPPRFSGLQFPNYSSELNVNALELDDSALYLCASSLGGGSEVNQPQHFGDGTRLSIL.

This clone has a single count. V and J are TRBV30 and TRBJ1-4; the D is unclear. With 3 bases removed from V and 8 bases from J, the gap between germline ends came to 10 bases. The germline V gene encodes CDR1 GTSNPN and CDR2 SVGIG (reference sequence). The CDR3 length is 12 residues. The chain's CDR3 is CAWRDAREKLFF. The CDR3 coding sequence is TGTGCCTGGAGGGACGCTCGGGAAAAACTGTTTTTT.

The CDR3 region is CASSTPWGPFEAFF. CDR3 in DNA: TGTGCCAGCAGTACTCCCTGGGGCCCCTTTGAAGCTTTCTTT. The chain uses TRBV6-1 and TRBJ1-1; tentatively, D is TRBD1 (5 bases). Germline CDR1 MNHNS, CDR2 SASEGT. Trimming took 5 bases from V and 7 from J, leaving 17 bases between them. This CDR3 has 14 residues.

The count of this clone is one. The chain couples TRBV9 to TRBJ1-2; no definite D call. Per the germline V gene, CDR1 is SGDLS and CDR2 is YYNGEE. The CDR3 length is 14 residues. The V end was cut by 0 bases, the J end by 5 bases, with 11 bases between. Here the CDR3 reads CASSVAGPGYGYTF. The CDR3 DNA follows: TGTGCCAGCAGCGTAGCTGGCCCAGGTTATGGCTACACCTTC.

The J gene is TRBJ2-2, the V gene TRBV6-5, with unresolved D. V lost 0 bases, J lost 3 bases, and 8 bases lay in between. Germline lookup yields CDR1 MNHEY and CDR2 SVGAGI. This CDR3 has 15 amino acids. The CDR3 region has the DNA TGTGCCAGCAGTTACTCCCCTATTGACACCGGGGAGCTGTTTTTT. Its protein is CASSYSPIDTGELFF.

The chain couples TRBV29-1 to TRBJ2-1; 10 bases match TRBD1. This CDR3 is built from 13 residues. In germline, CDR1 is SQVTM, CDR2 ANQGSEA. Trimming took 8 bases from V and 3 from J; bases not matched to a gene: 4. The CDR3 reads CSTWDRGYNEQFF. CDR3 sequence (DNA): TGCAGCACCTGGGACAGGGGCTACAATGAGCAGTTCTTC.